Each of the 25 T cell receptor beta chains below was sequenced from the same sample in a study of T cell responses to AZD1222 COVID-19 vaccine. Generated by immunoSEQ multiplex PCR, the TCRdb table keeps only in-frame clones and is missing some. The table includes 70,000 to 100,000 clones, 80% to 95% detected once. This sample comprised peripheral blood, obtained 28 days after the second AZD1222 dose. The receptors shown here come from an adult who received the AZD1222 COVID-19 vaccine.

The rearrangement links TRBV3-1 (or the pseudogene TRBV3-2) to TRBJ2-1, with 11 nucleotides matching TRBD1. Looked up from germline, CDR1 is LGHDT and CDR2 is YNNKEL (reference sequence). The CDR3 is 16 amino acids. The V and J ends lost 5 bases and 1 base, in that order; junction bases with no gene match: 4. CDR3 in DNA: TGTGCCAGCAGCGACCGGGACAGGGGGTCCTACAATGAGCAGTTCTTC. Protein sequence: CASSDRDRGSYNEQFF.

The chain employs TRBV5-6 and TRBJ2-7; TRBD2 agrees at 7 bases. CDR3 length: 16 residues. The germline V gene encodes CDR1 SGHDT and CDR2 YYEEEE. The V segment lost 1 base and the J segment 1 base; nucleotides outside the gene matches: 8. CDR3 in DNA: TGTGCCAGCAGCTTGAGCGGGGCCTGGGAGTCCTACGAGCAGTACTTC. Translating it yields CASSLSGAWESYEQYF.

Only one count was recorded for this clone. The gene calls are TRBV21-1 and TRBJ1-5. TRBV21-1 is recorded as a pseudogene. The CDR3 has 13 amino acids. CDR3 bases: TGTGCCAGCAGGGACGGGGGGGGAGTTGCCCAGCATTTT. Translated: CASRDGGGVAQHF.

The chain employs TRBV3-1 (or the pseudogene TRBV3-2) and TRBJ2-3; 15 nucleotides line up with TRBD2. The germline CDR1 and CDR2 sequences are LGHDT and YNNKEL (reference sequence). The CDR3 runs to 17 residues. V dropped 5 bases and J dropped 5; count of bases not matched to a gene: 8. The CDR3 nucleotides are TGTGCCAGCAGCTTCTGGACTAGCGGGGGGGCTATAGATACGCAGTATTTT. Its translation: CASSFWTSGGAIDTQYF.

The CDR3 sequence is CAWSSSGANVLTF. The CDR3 DNA is TGTGCCTGGAGTTCCTCTGGGGCCAACGTCCTGACTTTC. This chain joins TRBV30 and TRBJ2-6, with D hard to call. CDR1 GTSNPN and CDR2 SVGIG come from the germline V gene (reference sequence). Trimming left V 2 bases short and J 0 bases short, with 2 bases between. The CDR3 consists of 13 residues.

The chain is built from TRBV2 and TRBJ1-1, with D perhaps TRBD1 (5 bases). CDR1 and CDR2 from the germline V gene are SNHLY and FYNNEI. The CDR3 has 11 amino acids. The V and J ends lost 6 bases and 7 bases respectively, with 9 bases between them. DNA of the CDR3: TGTGCCAGCAGGCAGGGTAGTGAAGCTTTCTTT. This codes for CASRQGSEAFF. Full variable domain (missing parts from reference TRBV2 and TRBJ1-1): EPEVTQTPSHQVTQMGQEVILRCVPISNHLYFYWYRQILGQKVEFLVSFYNNEISEKSEIFDDQFSVERPDGSNFTLKIRSTKLEDSAMYFCASRQGSEAFFGQGTRLTVV.

This clone was observed once. This rearrangement joins TRBV2 to TRBJ1-1; 10 bases are shared with TRBD1. V trimming: 8 bases; J trimming: 4 bases; junction bases outside the gene matches: 13. Germline lookup yields CDR1 SNHLY and CDR2 FYNNEI. The CDR3 has 16 residues. This CDR3 is CASYRDRGTSGTEAFF. CDR3 nucleotides: TGTGCCAGCTATCGGGACAGGGGAACCTCGGGCACTGAAGCTTTCTTT.

The chain employs TRBV28 and TRBJ1-5; D perhaps matches TRBD1 (6 bases). This CDR3 has 15 amino acids. The germline gives CDR1 MDHEN, CDR2 SYDVKM. V dropped 6 bases and J dropped 4 bases, with 16 bases sitting between them. The CDR3 here is CASRDTGKNNQPQHF. CDR3 sequence (DNA): TGTGCCAGCAGGGACACAGGGAAGAATAATCAGCCCCAGCATTTT.

The gene calls are TRBV7-2 and TRBJ2-7; no clear D gene. The ends were cut back, 5 bases at V and 3 bases at J, with 14 bases in the middle. Germline V gives CDR1 SGHTA, CDR2 FQGNSA. CDR3 size: 14 residues. CDR3 coding DNA: TGTGCCAGCAGCCAGTTGCCAGAAAGCTACGAGCAGTACTTC. Translated: CASSQLPESYEQYF.

This sequence joins TRBV11-1 and TRBJ1-1; D not resolved. The CDR3 length is 13 residues. With 5 bases removed from V and 7 bases from J, the gap between germline ends came to 14 bases. Germline CDR1 SGHAT, CDR2 FQDESV (reference sequence). Here the CDR3 DNA reads TGTGCCAGCAGCGGGGAGGGTTTTGGTGAAGCTTTCTTT. It yields the protein CASSGEGFGEAFF.

The J gene is TRBJ2-1, the V gene TRBV5-1, with TRBD2 matching 12 bases. Germline CDR1 SGHRS, CDR2 YFSETQ. The CDR3 consists of 14 residues. V lost 0 bases and J lost 10; bases outside the gene matches: 2. CDR3 in DNA: TGCGCCAGCAGCTTGGTACTAGCGGGGGGCGAGCAGTTCTTC. It yields the protein CASSLVLAGGEQFF.

This rearrangement joins TRBV18 to TRBJ1-1; a weak D match, TRBD1 (6 bases). Trimming removed 3 bases at V and 2 bases at J, with 16 bases between. This CDR3 spans 16 amino acids. From germline, CDR1 is KGHSH and CDR2 LQKENI. Here the CDR3 reads CASSPRGGAGNTEAFF. In nucleotides, the CDR3 is TGTGCCAGCTCACCGAGGGGGGGGGCGGGCAACACTGAAGCTTTCTTT.

This chain links TRBV4-1 with TRBJ2-1, with 7 bases matching TRBD2. The CDR3 runs to 16 residues. V lost 4 bases and J lost 2; bases outside the gene matches: 8. Germline CDR1 reads MGHRA; CDR2 reads YSYEKL. The CDR3 region has the DNA TGCGCCAGCAGCCTCCACCGGGACTACACCTACAATGAGCAGTTCTTC. Translating it yields CASSLHRDYTYNEQFF.

The chain uses TRBV4-1 and TRBJ1-2; the D is unclear. CDR1 is MGHRA, CDR2 YSYEKL, per germline. Deletions cut 3 bases from V and 2 bases from J, with 7 bases between. There are 13 residues in the CDR3. CDR3 sequence reads: CASSQVGNYGYTF. In DNA form, the CDR3 reads TGCGCCAGCAGCCAGGTCGGAAACTATGGCTACACCTTC.

In this sample, this clone turned up once. The chain employs TRBV11-3 and TRBJ2-6; D call uncertain. Trimming removed 3 bases from V and 7 bases from J, with 16 bases in between. This CDR3 contains 16 residues. Germline CDR1 is SGHNT and CDR2 is YENEEA. The CDR3 bases are TGTGCCAGCAGCTTCCCGGAAACCCCGTTTGCCAACGTCCTGACTTTC. It translates to CASSFPETPFANVLTF. The variable domain in full, completed from reference TRBV11-3 and TRBJ2-6, reads EAGVVQSPRYKIIEKKQPVAFWCNPISGHNTLYWYLQNLGQGPELLIRYENEEAVDDSQLPKDRFSAERLKGVDSTLKIQPAELGDSAVYLCASSFPETPFANVLTFGAGSRLTVL.

The rearrangement joins TRBV28 to TRBJ2-1; D gene uncertain. The CDR3 contains 12 residues. The V and J ends lost 5 bases and 4 bases respectively, with 6 bases between them. CDR1 is MDHEN, CDR2 SYDVKM, per germline. CDR3: CASSPAYNEQFF. The CDR3, as DNA: TGTGCCAGCAGTCCCGCATACAATGAGCAGTTCTTC.

V and J are TRBV3-1 (or the pseudogene TRBV3-2) and TRBJ1-4, with 12 bases fitting TRBD1. The CDR3 has 16 amino acids. The junction had 7 bases not matched to a gene; V was cut back by 3 bases and J by 8 bases. Germline values: CDR1 LGHDT, CDR2 YNNKEL (reference sequence). CDR3 protein: CASSHLWDRGREKLFF. The CDR3 coding sequence is TGTGCCAGCAGCCACCTTTGGGACAGGGGGCGAGAAAAACTGTTTTTT.

The V gene is TRBV20-1, the J gene TRBJ1-5, with 8 nucleotides matching TRBD1. This CDR3 region has 17 residues. Germline V lookup: CDR1 DFQATT, CDR2 SNEGSKA (reference sequence). With V trimmed by 3 bases and J by 0 bases, 10 bases remained unmatched. The CDR3 coding sequence is TGCAGTGCTAGTGGGCACAGGGGGATCTATAGCAATCAGCCCCAGCATTTT. Translating gives CSASGHRGIYSNQPQHF.

This clone occurred a few times. J is TRBJ1-1 and V is TRBV29-1; D gene uncertain. V was cut by 1 base and J by 8 bases, with 11 bases left in between. CDR3 length: 12 amino acids. CDR1 is SQVTM, CDR2 ANQGSEA, per germline. The CDR3 DNA reads as TGCAGCGTTGAAGTCAGCGTATCGGAAGCTTTCTTT. Translating gives CSVEVSVSEAFF.

CDR3 coding DNA: TGTGCCAGTAGTATGACTAGCGGGGGCTTAGATACGCAGTATTTT. It yields the protein CASSMTSGGLDTQYF. The chain couples TRBV19 to TRBJ2-3; 12 bases fit TRBD2. V lost 3 bases to trimming and J lost 5 bases; unmatched junction nucleotides: 3. The length of the CDR3 is 15 residues. The germline gives CDR1 LNHDA, CDR2 SQIVND (reference sequence).

This clone was observed once. The chain links TRBV19 to TRBJ1-5, with D possibly matching TRBD1 (5 bases). The V end was cut by 5 bases, the J end by 1 base, with 12 bases between. CDR1 and CDR2 (germline): LNHDA, SQIVND (reference sequence). The CDR3 is made up of 15 amino acids. In DNA form, the CDR3 reads TGTGCCAGTAGTGACATTGGGGGAAGCAATCAGCCCCAGCATTTT. It is translated as CASSDIGGSNQPQHF.

The chain recombines TRBV3-1 (or the pseudogene TRBV3-2) with TRBJ1-1; perhaps TRBD1 as D (6 bases). The CDR3 is 15 amino acids. Germline CDR1 reads LGHDT; CDR2 reads YNNKEL (reference sequence). Trimming removed 4 bases at V and 4 bases at J, with 16 bases between. This CDR3 is CASSPVGGVGTEAFF. The CDR3 coding sequence is TGTGCCAGCAGCCCGGTGGGGGGCGTCGGCACTGAAGCTTTCTTT.

The CDR3 spells CASSTGFYQPQHF. The CDR3 nucleotides read TGTGCCAGCAGTACAGGGTTTTATCAGCCCCAGCATTTT. The chain is built from TRBV6-6 and TRBJ1-5; tentative D call: TRBD1 (6 bases). The CDR3 is made up of 13 amino acids. With 5 bases removed from V and 5 bases from J, the gap between germline ends came to 10 bases. Germline V gene sequence: CDR1 MNHNY, CDR2 SVGAGI (reference sequence).

The J gene is TRBJ1-6, the V gene TRBV6-2 or TRBV6-3; D ambiguous. CDR1 and CDR2 from the germline V gene are MNHEY and SVGEGT. The CDR3 has 13 amino acids. Trimming pared 6 bases from V and 8 bases from J, leaving 11 bases between. The CDR3 DNA reads TGTGCCAGCAGCCGTGAAGATTATTCACCCCTCCACTTT. This encodes CASSREDYSPLHF.

The rearrangement joins TRBV6-4 to TRBJ2-2, with TRBD1 matching 7 bases. CDR1 is MRHNA, CDR2 SNTAGT, per germline. V was clipped by 3 bases and J by 6 bases; unmatched bases: 1. There are 13 residues in the CDR3. This chain's CDR3 is CASSEGGAGELFF. In DNA, the CDR3 is TGTGCCAGCAGTGAAGGGGGCGCCGGGGAGCTGTTTTTT.